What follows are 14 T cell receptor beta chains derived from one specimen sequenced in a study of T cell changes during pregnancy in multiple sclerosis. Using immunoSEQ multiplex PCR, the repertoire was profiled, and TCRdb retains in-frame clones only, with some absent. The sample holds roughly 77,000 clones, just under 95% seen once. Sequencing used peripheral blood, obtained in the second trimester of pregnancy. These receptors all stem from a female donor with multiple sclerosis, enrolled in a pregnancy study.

The CDR3 sequence is CASRRVDTQYF. The CDR3 DNA follows: TGTGCCAGCAGGAGGGTGGATACGCAGTATTTT. The chain links TRBV6-5 to TRBJ2-3; weak D call: TRBD2 (5 bases). V dropped 6 bases and J dropped 6 bases, with 7 bases sitting between them. This CDR3 spans 11 amino acids. CDR1 is MNHEY and CDR2 is SVGAGI in the germline V gene.

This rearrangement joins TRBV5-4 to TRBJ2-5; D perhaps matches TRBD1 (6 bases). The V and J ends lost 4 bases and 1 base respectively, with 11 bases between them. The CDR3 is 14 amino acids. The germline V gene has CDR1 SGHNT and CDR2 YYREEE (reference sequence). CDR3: CASSRPGAQETQYF. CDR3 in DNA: TGTGCCAGCAGCCGCCCAGGGGCCCAAGAGACCCAGTACTTC.

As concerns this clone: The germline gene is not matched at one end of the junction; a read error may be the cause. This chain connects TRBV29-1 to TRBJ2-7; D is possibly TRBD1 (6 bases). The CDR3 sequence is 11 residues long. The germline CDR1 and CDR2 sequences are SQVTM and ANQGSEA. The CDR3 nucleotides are TGCAGCGGCAGGGGCTCCGACGAGCAGTACTTC. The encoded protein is CSGRGSDEQYF.

The CDR3 loop reads CASSSKDTGGAYGYTF. CDR3 sequence (DNA): TGTGCCAGCAGCTCAAAGGATACAGGGGGGGCATATGGCTACACCTTC. The chain has TRBV7-2 and TRBJ1-2; 8 bases map to TRBD1. CDR1 and CDR2 (germline): SGHTA, FQGNSA. The CDR3 spans 16 residues. V lost 4 bases and J lost 5; bases outside the gene matches: 12. Filled out from reference TRBV7-2 and TRBJ1-2, the complete variable domain reads GAGVSQSPSNKVTEKGKDVELRCDPISGHTALYWYRQSLGQGLEFLIYFQGNSAPDKSGLPSDRFSAERTGGSVSTLTIQRTQQEDSAVYLCASSSKDTGGAYGYTFGSGTRLTVV.

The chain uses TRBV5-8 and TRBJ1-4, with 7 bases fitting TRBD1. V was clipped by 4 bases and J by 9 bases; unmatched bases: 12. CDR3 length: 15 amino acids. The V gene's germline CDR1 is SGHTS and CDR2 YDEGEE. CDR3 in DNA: TGTGCCAGCAGCGCCCCCGGGACAGTTTTTAAAAAACTGTTTTTT. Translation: CASSAPGTVFKKLFF. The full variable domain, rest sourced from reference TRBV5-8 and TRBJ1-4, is EAGVTQSPTHLIKTRGQQATLRCSPISGHTSVYWYQQALGLGLQFLLWYDEGEERNRGNFPPRFSGRQFPNYSSELNVNALELEDSALYLCASSAPGTVFKKLFFGSGTQLSVL.

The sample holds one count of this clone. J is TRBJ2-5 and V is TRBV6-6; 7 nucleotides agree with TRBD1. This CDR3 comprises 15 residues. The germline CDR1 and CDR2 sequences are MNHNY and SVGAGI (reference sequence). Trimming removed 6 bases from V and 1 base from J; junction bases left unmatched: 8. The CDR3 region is CASRHPGQSQETQYF. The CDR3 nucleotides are TGTGCCAGCAGGCACCCGGGACAGAGCCAAGAGACCCAGTACTTC.

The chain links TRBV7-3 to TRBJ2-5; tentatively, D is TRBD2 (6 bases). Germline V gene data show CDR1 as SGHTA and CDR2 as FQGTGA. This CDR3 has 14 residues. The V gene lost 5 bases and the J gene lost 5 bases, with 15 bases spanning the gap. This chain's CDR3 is CASSPGGSWETQYF. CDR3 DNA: TGTGCCAGCAGCCCCGGGGGTAGCTGGGAGACCCAGTACTTC.

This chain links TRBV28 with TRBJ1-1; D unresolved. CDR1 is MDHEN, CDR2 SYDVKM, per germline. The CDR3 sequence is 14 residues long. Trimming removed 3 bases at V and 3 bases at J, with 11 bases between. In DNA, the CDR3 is TGTGCCAGCAGTTTCGGAGGGTCGGACACTGAAGCTTTCTTT. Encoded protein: CASSFGGSDTEAFF.

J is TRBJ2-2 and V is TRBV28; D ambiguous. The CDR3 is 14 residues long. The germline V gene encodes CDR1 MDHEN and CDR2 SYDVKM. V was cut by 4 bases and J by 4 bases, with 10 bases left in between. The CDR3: CASSSPRFTGELFF. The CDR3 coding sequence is TGTGCCAGCAGTTCCCCCAGATTCACCGGGGAGCTGTTTTTT.

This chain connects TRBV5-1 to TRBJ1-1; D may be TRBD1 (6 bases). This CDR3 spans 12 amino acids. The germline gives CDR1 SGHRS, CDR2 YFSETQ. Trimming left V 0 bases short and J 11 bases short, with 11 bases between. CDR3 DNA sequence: TGCGCCAGCAGCTTGGAACAGGGTGGGGCTTTCTTT. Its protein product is CASSLEQGGAFF.

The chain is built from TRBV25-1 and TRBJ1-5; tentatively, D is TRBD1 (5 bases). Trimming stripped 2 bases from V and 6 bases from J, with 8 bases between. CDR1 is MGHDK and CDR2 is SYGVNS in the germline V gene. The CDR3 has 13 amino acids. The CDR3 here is CASSEAGRQPQHF. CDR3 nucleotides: TGTGCCAGCAGTGAAGCAGGGCGTCAGCCCCAGCATTTT.

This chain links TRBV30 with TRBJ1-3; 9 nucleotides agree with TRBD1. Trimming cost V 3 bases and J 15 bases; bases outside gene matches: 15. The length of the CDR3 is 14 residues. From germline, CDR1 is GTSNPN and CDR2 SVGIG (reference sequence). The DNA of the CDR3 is TGTGCCTGGAGGCCCCTAGCCGGGACAGGGCCGAAATATTTT. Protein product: CAWRPLAGTGPKYF.

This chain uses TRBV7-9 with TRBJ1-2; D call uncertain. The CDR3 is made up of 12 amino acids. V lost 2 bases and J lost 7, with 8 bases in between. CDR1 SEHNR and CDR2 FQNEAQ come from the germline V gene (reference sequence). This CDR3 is CASSLSGVGYTF. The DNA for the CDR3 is TGTGCCAGCAGCTTATCAGGCGTTGGCTACACCTTC.

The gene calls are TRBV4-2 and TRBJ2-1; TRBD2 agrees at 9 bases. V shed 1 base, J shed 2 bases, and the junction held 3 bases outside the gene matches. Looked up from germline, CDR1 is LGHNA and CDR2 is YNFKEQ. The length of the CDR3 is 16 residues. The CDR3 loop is CASSQGIAGAYNEQFF. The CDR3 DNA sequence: TGTGCCAGCAGCCAAGGTATAGCGGGGGCCTACAATGAGCAGTTCTTC.